The 6 T cell receptor beta chains presented below share a single source sample, sequenced in a study of shared clonotypes between healthy human individuals. TCRdb's table, derived via immunoSEQ multiplex PCR, lists solely in-frame clones and lacks some. The sample shows roughly 640,000 clones, less than 85% of them seen only once. Sequencing input: memory CD4+ T cells sorted from blood. Subset here: CD45RA-negative fraction. The receptors were gathered from a woman under 40 in good health.

The V and J genes are TRBV19 and TRBJ2-1, with 10 bases lining up with TRBD2. The length of the CDR3 is 15 residues. Trimming at V came to 5 bases and at J to 4 bases, leaving 5 bases not matched to a gene. Germline CDR1 and CDR2: LNHDA and SQIVND (reference sequence). The CDR3 sequence: CASSGTSGIYNEQFF. In nucleotides, the CDR3 is TGTGCCAGTAGTGGAACTAGCGGGATTTACAATGAGCAGTTCTTC. The full variable domain, with the rest looked up from reference TRBV19 and TRBJ2-1, is DGGITQSPKYLFRKEGQNVTLSCEQNLNHDAMYWYRQDPGQGLRLIYYSQIVNDFQKGDIAEGYSVSREKKESFPLTVTSAQKNPTAFYLCASSGTSGIYNEQFFGPGTRLTVL.

The chain recombines TRBV7-2 with TRBJ2-2; D gene ambiguous. The germline V and J ends were trimmed by 6 bases and 4 bases, with 12 bases remaining between them. The CDR3 has 14 residues. Germline-derived CDR1 and CDR2 are SGHTA and FQGNSA. The CDR3 DNA reads as TGTGCCAGCAGTTTCTTTCTTACCACCGGGGAGCTGTTTTTT. Translated: CASSFFLTTGELFF. The entire variable domain, with the rest obtained from reference TRBV7-2 and TRBJ2-2, is as follows: GAGVSQSPSNKVTEKGKDVELRCDPISGHTALYWYRQSLGQGLEFLIYFQGNSAPDKSGLPSDRFSAERTGGSVSTLTIQRTQQEDSAVYLCASSFFLTTGELFFGEGSRLTVL.

J is TRBJ1-4 and V is TRBV28; a possible D gene is TRBD1 (6 bases). Germline lookup yields CDR1 MDHEN and CDR2 SYDVKM. The CDR3 consists of 15 residues. Trimming pared 6 bases from V and 3 bases from J, leaving 14 bases between. As DNA, the CDR3 is TGTGCCAGCAGATTACAGGGACAAGCTAATGAAAAACTGTTTTTT. It codes for CASRLQGQANEKLFF.

The CDR3 loop is CASSRDLITDTQYF. CDR3 DNA sequence: TGTGCCAGCAGCCGGGACCTAATCACAGATACGCAGTATTTT. This chain uses TRBV6-1 with TRBJ2-3; D is tentatively TRBD1 or TRBD2 (5 bases each). CDR1 and CDR2 from the germline V gene are MNHNS and SASEGT. V gave up 6 bases and J gave up 2 bases, with 12 bases separating them. The CDR3 contains 14 residues.

The chain has TRBV29-1 and TRBJ2-7; TRBD1 is a possible D gene (6 bases). Trimming removed 4 bases at V and 0 bases at J, with 7 bases between. In germline, CDR1 is SQVTM, CDR2 ANQGSEA. The CDR3 extends over 12 amino acids. The CDR3 region is CSVGTDSYEQYF. CDR3 DNA: TGCAGCGTTGGGACAGACTCCTACGAGCAGTACTTC.

The rearrangement uses TRBV5-4 and TRBJ2-6; D gene ambiguous. This CDR3 is 14 amino acids long. V lost 4 bases to trimming and J lost 0 bases, with 5 bases between them. CDR1 SGHNT and CDR2 YYREEE come from the germline V gene (reference sequence). The CDR3 nucleotides are TGTGCCAGCAGCCTTATCTCTGGGGCCAACGTCCTGACTTTC. Protein sequence: CASSLISGANVLTF.